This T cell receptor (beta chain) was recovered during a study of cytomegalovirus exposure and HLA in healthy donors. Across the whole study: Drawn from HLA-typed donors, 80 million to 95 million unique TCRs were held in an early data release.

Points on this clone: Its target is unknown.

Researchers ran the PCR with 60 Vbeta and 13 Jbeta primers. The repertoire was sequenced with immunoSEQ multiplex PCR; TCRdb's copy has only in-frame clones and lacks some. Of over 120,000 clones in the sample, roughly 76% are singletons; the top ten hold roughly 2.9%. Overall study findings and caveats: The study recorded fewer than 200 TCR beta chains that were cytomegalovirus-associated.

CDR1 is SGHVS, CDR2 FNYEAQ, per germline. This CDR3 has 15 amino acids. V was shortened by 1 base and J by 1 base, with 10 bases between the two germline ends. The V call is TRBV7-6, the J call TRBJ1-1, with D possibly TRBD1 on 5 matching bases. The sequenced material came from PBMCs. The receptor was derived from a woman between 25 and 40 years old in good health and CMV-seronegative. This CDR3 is CASSLDLGGNTEAFF. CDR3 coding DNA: TGTGCCAGCAGCTTAGATCTCGGGGGGAACACTGAAGCTTTCTTT. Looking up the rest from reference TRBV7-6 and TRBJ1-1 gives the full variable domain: GAGVSQSPRYKVTKRGQDVALRCDPISGHVSLYWYRQALGQGPEFLTYFNYEAQQDKSGLPNDRFSAERPEGSISTLTIQRTEQRDSAMYRCASSLDLGGNTEAFFGQGTRLTVV.